Listed here are 31 T cell receptor beta chains from one sample, sequenced in a study of circulating CD8 cells and anti-PD-1 response in melanoma. Using around 16 ng of total RNA, TCR libraries were made with the QIAseq Immune Repertoire TCR panel. TCRdb independently ran MiXCR on the reads; one entry per CDR3 protein. The table records over a thousand distinct CDR3 sequences, 7% to 9.5% of them present only once. From live CD3+CD8+TCRalphabeta+ cells, four PD-1 and/or TIGIT subsets were sorted. The sample was CD8+ T cells from PBMCs, taken at baseline or after one month of anti-PD-1 therapy (not recorded which). The receptors originated from a human donor with melanoma.

This clonotype rates as large (0.1 to 1%). The rearrangement joins TRBV27 to TRBJ2-3; 10 positions agree with TRBD2. In germline, CDR1 is MNHEY, CDR2 SMNVEV (reference sequence). The V and J ends lost 6 bases and 1 base, in that order; junction bases with no gene match: 1. This CDR3 has 14 residues. CDR3 region: CASSLAGGTDTQYF. CDR3 sequence (DNA): TGTGCCAGCAGCCTAGCGGGGGGCACAGATACGCAGTATTTT.

In its sample, this clonotype ranks as medium-sized. This chain links TRBV5-6 with TRBJ2-7; D call uncertain. The CDR3 has 14 amino acids. The V end was cut by 0 bases, the J end by 3 bases, with 10 bases between. From germline, CDR1 is SGHDT and CDR2 YYEEEE. In nucleotides, the CDR3 is TGTGCCAGCAGCTTGGCCGTGGGAATCTACGAGCAGTACTTC. It translates to CASSLAVGIYEQYF.

By its share, this clonotype is medium-sized. The J gene is TRBJ2-5, the V gene TRBV27, with TRBD2 identical over 12 bases. The CDR3 length is 16 residues. The germline V gene encodes CDR1 MNHEY and CDR2 SMNVEV (reference sequence). V dropped 6 bases and J dropped 5; count of bases not matched to a gene: 10. In nucleotides, the CDR3 is TGTGCCAGCAGACCATCTAGCGGGGGGGCTCGGGAGACCCAGTACTTC. It yields the protein CASRPSSGGARETQYF.

This clonotype is termed large. Germline is not matched at one junction end, which may reflect a read error. DNA of the CDR3: TGTGCTAGCAGCTCCGGGGGGCCCGGGGAGCTGTTTTTT. Amino acids: CASSSGGPGELFF. The V call is TRBV7-7, the J call TRBJ2-2, with D possibly matching TRBD2 (7 bases). The germline CDR1 and CDR2 sequences are SSHAT and FNYEAQ (reference sequence). The CDR3 contains 13 residues.

This clonotype is termed medium-sized. This chain uses TRBV3-1 with TRBJ2-2, with TRBD1 matching 9 bases. The V segment lost 7 bases and the J segment 4 bases; nucleotides outside the gene matches: 4. The CDR3 is 14 residues long. Germline V CDR1 and CDR2: LGHDT, YNNKEL (reference sequence). CDR3 protein: CASKLGQGTGELFF. The CDR3, as DNA: TGTGCCAGCAAGCTGGGACAGGGCACCGGGGAGCTGTTTTTT.

This clonotype is termed medium-sized (0.01 to 0.1%). The gene calls are TRBV2 and TRBJ2-7; D is ambiguous. This CDR3 spans 11 amino acids. Per the germline V gene, CDR1 is SNHLY and CDR2 is FYNNEI. Trimming cost V 7 bases and J 3 bases, with 7 bases left between them. Here the CDR3 DNA reads TGTGCCAGCACTGACTTCTACGAGCAGTACTTC. Its translation is CASTDFYEQYF. The full variable domain, completed using reference TRBV2 and TRBJ2-7, is EPEVTQTPSHQVTQMGQEVILRCVPISNHLYFYWYRQILGQKVEFLVSFYNNEISEKSEIFDDQFSVERPDGSNFTLKIRSTKLEDSAMYFCASTDFYEQYFGPGTRLTVT.

This clonotype rates as medium-sized (0.01 to 0.1%). The rearrangement joins TRBV24-1 to TRBJ2-1, with unresolved D. V dropped 1 base and J dropped 7 bases, with 7 bases sitting between them. The CDR3 runs 13 residues. Germline assignment: CDR1 KGHDR and CDR2 SFDVKD. The CDR3 nucleotides read TGTGCCACCAGTGATTTAACTACAAATGAGCAGTTCTTC. Its translation is CATSDLTTNEQFF.

By sample share, this clonotype is medium-sized (0.01 to 0.1%). V gene TRBV29-1 combines with J gene TRBJ2-7; D may be TRBD2 (6 bases). CDR1 and CDR2 from the germline V gene are SQVTM and ANQGSEA. Trimming shortened V by 5 bases and J by 0 bases, and 11 bases separated the two germline ends. This CDR3 region has 13 residues. The CDR3 coding sequence is TGCAGCGTTAGACTAGAGAGCTCCTACGAGCAGTACTTC. This translates into CSVRLESSYEQYF.

By share of the sample, this clonotype is large. The V and J genes are TRBV16 and TRBJ2-1; 8 bases align to TRBD1. Germline V gives CDR1 KGHSY, CDR2 FQNENV. The CDR3 loop spans 16 amino acids. The V segment lost 4 bases and the J segment 4 bases; nucleotides outside the gene matches: 9. Here the CDR3 DNA reads TGTGCCAGCAGCCTTGAGCAGGGGGCCTCTTACAATGAGCAGTTCTTC. As protein: CASSLEQGASYNEQFF. The full variable domain, completed using reference TRBV16 and TRBJ2-1, is GEEVAQTPKHLVRGEGQKAKLYCAPIKGHSYVFWYQQVLKNEFKFLISFQNENVFDETGMPKERFSAKCLPNSPCSLEIQATKLEDSAVYFCASSLEQGASYNEQFFGPGTRLTVL.

Relative to its sample, this clonotype is medium-sized. The chain couples TRBV30 to TRBJ2-3; the D is unclear. The CDR3 is made up of 10 amino acids. Germline CDR1 reads GTSNPN; CDR2 reads SVGIG (reference sequence). The ends were cut back, 7 bases at V and 2 bases at J, with 4 bases in the middle. The CDR3 sequence is CAYYTDTQYF. CDR3 coding DNA: TGTGCCTACTACACAGATACGCAGTATTTT.

To note about this clonotype: Because the CDR3's place on the DNA is in doubt, the DNA is left out and the CDR3 is given as listed by TCRdb. This chain joins TRBV21-1 and TRBJ2-6; TRBD1, the D gene given by the table, was not confirmed from the DNA. TRBV21-1 is classified as a pseudogene. The CDR3 contains 17 residues when both ends are counted. CDR3 in amino acids: CASSKKGQVGLWLHLRF.

A remark on this clonotype: This may arise from a read error, as a much more abundant clone is one base away. The chain recombines TRBV12-5 with TRBJ2-7, with TRBD2 matching over 10 bases. The V and J ends lost 5 bases and 3 bases, in that order; junction bases with no gene match: 7. The germline V gene encodes CDR1 LGHNT and CDR2 FRNRAP. The CDR3 covers 15 residues. The CDR3 nucleotides read TGTGCTAGTGGTAATAGCGGGGGGTTGCTCTACGAGCAGTACTTC. Translation gives CASGNSGGLLYEQYF.

This clonotype has just a few counts. The chain uses TRBV9 and TRBJ2-3; TRBD2 aligns across 8 bases. V gave up 1 base and J gave up 5 bases; unmatched junction bases: 6. The CDR3 consists of 15 residues. Germline CDR1 reads SGDLS; CDR2 reads YYNGEE. The CDR3 DNA reads TGTGCCAGCAGCGTACCAGGAGCGGGGGAAGATACGCAGTATTTT. Encoded protein: CASSVPGAGEDTQYF.

By share of the sample, this clonotype is large. The rearrangement joins TRBV5-6 to TRBJ2-5; no clear D. Deletions cut 0 bases from V and 2 bases from J, with 17 bases between. The CDR3 spans 17 residues. The germline V gene has CDR1 SGHDT and CDR2 YYEEEE. The CDR3 DNA follows: TGTGCCAGCAGCTTGGGTCCGGCGGCGGCGACACAAGAGACCCAGTACTTC. Translating it yields CASSLGPAAATQETQYF.

Judged by abundance, this clonotype is medium-sized (0.01 to 0.1%). The junction departs from germline at one end; a sequencing error may be responsible. V is TRBV27 and J is TRBJ1-5; weak D call: TRBD1 (6 bases). The CDR3 contains 17 residues. The germline V gene encodes CDR1 MNHEY and CDR2 SMNVEV (reference sequence). The CDR3 nucleotides read TGTGCCAGCAGTCACACATGGGGTGAGGGGGGCAAACAGCCCCAGCATTTT. Residues: CASSHTWGEGGKQPQHF.

This clonotype was seen just once. The conserved phenylalanine or tryptophan is not found at the CDR3 terminus, so this likely reflects a read error. The chain combines TRBV3-1 with TRBJ2-1, with no clear D. V gave up 6 bases and J gave up 7 bases, with 7 bases separating them. The CDR3 extends over 11 amino acids. Germline V gene lookup returns CDR1 LGHDT and CDR2 YNNKEL (reference sequence). CDR3 sequence: CASRDGNEQFS. DNA for the CDR3: TGTGCCAGCAGGGATGGAAATGAGCAGTTCTCC.

This clonotype is large within its sample. The V call is TRBV9, the J call TRBJ2-7; possibly TRBD1 for D (6 bases). CDR1 is SGDLS, CDR2 YYNGEE, per germline. Trimming removed 0 bases from V and 2 bases from J, with 12 bases in between. This CDR3 is 15 amino acids long. The CDR3: CASSVGQGKAYEQYF. CDR3 sequence (DNA): TGTGCCAGCAGCGTAGGGCAGGGGAAGGCCTACGAGCAGTACTTC. The full variable domain, in which reference TRBV9 and TRBJ2-7 provide the parts outside the CDR3, is DSGVTQTPKHLITATGQRVTLRCSPRSGDLSVYWYQQSLDQGLQFLIQYYNGEERAKGNILERFSAQQFPDLHSELNLSSLELGDSALYFCASSVGQGKAYEQYFGPGTRLTVT.

This clonotype was counted a few times. A read error may be the cause here, since a much bigger clone is one base away. J is TRBJ1-1 and V is TRBV28; no reliable D call. The CDR3 has 13 amino acids. Germline CDR1 reads MDHEN; CDR2 reads SYDVKM. V lost 3 bases, J lost 7 bases, and 12 bases lay in between. Written as DNA, the CDR3 is TGTGCCAGCAGTTTTGCGAACCCTGGTGAAGCTTTCTTT. Its translation: CASSFANPGEAFF.

By share, this clonotype counts as medium-sized. The chain links TRBV12-3 or TRBV12-4 to TRBJ2-1; 7 bases are shared with TRBD1. The CDR3 spans 15 residues. Unmatched junction bases numbered 9, after V lost 3 bases and J lost 7 bases. The CDR3 here is CASSFGRGIINEQFF. CDR3 nucleotides: TGTGCCAGCAGTTTCGGCAGGGGGATAATAAATGAGCAGTTCTTC.

This clonotype ranks as medium-sized. The chain has TRBV2 and TRBJ1-1, with D uncertain. Trimming removed 7 bases from V and 0 bases from J, with 15 bases in between. The CDR3 runs to 15 residues. Per the germline V gene, CDR1 is SNHLY and CDR2 is FYNNEI. CDR3 amino acids: CASTRSTEMNTEAFF. Here the CDR3 DNA reads TGTGCCAGCACCCGATCGACTGAAATGAACACTGAAGCTTTCTTT. The full variable domain, completed using reference TRBV2 and TRBJ1-1, is EPEVTQTPSHQVTQMGQEVILRCVPISNHLYFYWYRQILGQKVEFLVSFYNNEISEKSEIFDDQFSVERPDGSNFTLKIRSTKLEDSAMYFCASTRSTEMNTEAFFGQGTRLTVV.

With regard to this clonotype: At one end the junction does not follow the germline gene, possibly because of a read error. This chain links TRBV6-6 with TRBJ2-7; D is perhaps TRBD2 (6 bases). This CDR3 spans 15 amino acids. From germline, CDR1 is MNHNY and CDR2 SVGAGI (reference sequence). The CDR3 protein is CASSHSETRMNEQYF. CDR3 DNA sequence: TGTGCCAGCAGTCACTCGGAGACTAGGATGAACGAGCAGTACTTC.

This clonotype is classed as medium-sized. The chain uses TRBV20-1 and TRBJ2-1, with 7 bases lining up with TRBD1. Germline trimming cut 1 base from V and 7 bases from J; bases unmatched to any gene: 10. From germline, CDR1 is DFQATT and CDR2 SNEGSKA (reference sequence). The CDR3 runs 15 residues. Here the CDR3 DNA reads TGCAGTGCTAGAGGGACAGGAGGATCTACGAATGAGCAGTTCTTC. As protein: CSARGTGGSTNEQFF.

By sample share, this clonotype is medium-sized. This chain connects TRBV19 to TRBJ2-7; D possibly corresponds to TRBD2 (7 bases). Trimming cost V 3 bases and J 3 bases, with 18 bases left between them. The CDR3 spans 16 residues. Looked up from germline, CDR1 is LNHDA and CDR2 is SQIVND (reference sequence). CDR3 region: CASSMDRGAAFYEQYF. For the CDR3, the DNA is TGTGCCAGTAGTATGGATCGGGGGGCGGCCTTCTACGAGCAGTACTTC.

This sequence joins TRBV20-1 and TRBJ1-1; 8 bases fit TRBD1. The J segment lost 3 bases and the V segment lost 0 bases, leaving 3 bases of the junction unmatched. In germline, CDR1 is DFQATT, CDR2 SNEGSKA (reference sequence). The CDR3 covers 14 residues. CDR3 region: CSAREGRGHTEAFF. CDR3 DNA: TGCAGTGCTAGAGAGGGCAGGGGGCACACTGAAGCTTTCTTT.

By sample fraction, this clonotype is medium-sized. This sequence joins TRBV20-1 and TRBJ2-1; D unresolved. Germline-derived CDR1 and CDR2 are DFQATT and SNEGSKA (reference sequence). The CDR3 totals 13 residues. With 3 bases removed from V and 1 base from J, the gap between germline ends came to 7 bases. In nucleotides, the CDR3 is TGCAGTGCTAGCTCGGCATCCTACAATGAGCAGTTCTTC. It encodes CSASSASYNEQFF.

V is TRBV2 and J is TRBJ2-7, with 10 bases aligning to TRBD2. Germline trimming cut 6 bases from V and 7 bases from J; bases unmatched to any gene: 6. This CDR3 contains 13 residues. Germline CDR1 SNHLY, CDR2 FYNNEI. CDR3 in DNA: TGTGCCAGCAGGGGACTAGCGAGTGGAGAGCAGTACTTC. Translated: CASRGLASGEQYF.

This clonotype is medium-sized (0.01 to 0.1%) within its sample. The chain combines TRBV4-1 with TRBJ1-1; no clear D. The V and J ends lost 1 base and 1 base respectively, with 22 bases between them. CDR3 length equals 19 residues. From germline, CDR1 is MGHRA and CDR2 YSYEKL. As DNA, the CDR3 is TGCGCCAGCAGCCAAGGACTGATGAGGCGTGGCAGAGCGAACACTGAAGCTTTCTTT. Protein sequence: CASSQGLMRRGRANTEAFF.

In this sample, this clonotype is medium-sized (0.01 to 0.1%). This chain links TRBV19 with TRBJ2-2; D unclear. The CDR3 totals 14 residues. Germline V CDR1 and CDR2: LNHDA, SQIVND (reference sequence). V lost 3 bases and J 8 bases, leaving 13 bases between the germline ends. CDR3 protein: CASSMISQAGELFF. The CDR3 DNA reads as TGTGCCAGTAGTATGATCTCGCAGGCTGGGGAGCTGTTTTTT.

This clonotype counts as large (0.1 to 1%). This may be a read error, as it is one base from a much larger clone. The chain has TRBV19 and TRBJ2-1; a possible D gene is TRBD2 (7 bases). This CDR3 has 13 amino acids. V was shortened by 6 bases and J by 6 bases, with 12 bases between the two germline ends. Germline assignment: CDR1 LNHDA and CDR2 SQIVND (reference sequence). The DNA of the CDR3 is TGTGCCAGTAGCGGGGCGGGGGCCAATGAGCAGTTCTTC. Protein: CASSGAGANEQFF.

This clonotype rates as medium-sized. This rearrangement joins TRBV6-2 or TRBV6-3 to TRBJ2-2; 12 bases agree with TRBD2. The V gene end was trimmed by 0 bases and the J gene end by 4 bases; junction bases not matched to a gene: 6. The germline V gene encodes CDR1 MNHEY and CDR2 SVGEGT. CDR3 length: 18 amino acids. DNA of the CDR3: TGTGCCAGCAGTTACTCTGCTAGCGGGGGGGCCAGCACCGGGGAGCTGTTTTTT. It specifies CASSYSASGGASTGELFF.

The table lists this clonotype with a few counts. This chain joins TRBV10-1 and TRBJ2-3; TRBD2 aligns across 11 bases. There are 16 residues in the CDR3. The germline gives CDR1 WNHNN, CDR2 SYGVQD (reference sequence). The V gene end was trimmed by 3 bases and the J gene end by 2 bases; junction bases not matched to a gene: 4. The CDR3 region has the DNA TGCGCCAGCAGTGACTCGACTAGCGGGGACACAGATACGCAGTATTTT. Translated: CASSDSTSGDTDTQYF.